These 3 T cell receptor beta chains were sequenced from one sample in a study of identical twins. TCRdb analysed the 5' RACE reads with MiXCR anew, one entry per CDR3 protein. This sample has about 520,000 distinct CDR3 sequences, with approximately 22% found just once. These data also formed part of another study, on T cells expressing NK-cell markers.

Sequenced material: CD4+ T cells sorted from blood. Receptor source: a woman under 30 in good health.

This clonotype was detected only a few times. The CDR3 coding sequence is TGTGCCATCAGAGTTGACAGGGACGCTGAAGCTTTCTTT. Translation gives CAIRVDRDAEAFF. The chain uses TRBV10-3 and TRBJ1-1, with 7 bases lining up with TRBD1. The germline V gene has CDR1 ENHRY and CDR2 SYGVKD. The length of the CDR3 is 13 residues. V lost 6 bases, J lost 6 bases, and 7 bases stayed unmatched.

There are a few counts of this clonotype. The chain employs TRBV12-3 or TRBV12-4 and TRBJ2-3, with D possibly matching TRBD2 (6 bases). This CDR3 spans 15 amino acids. Trimming left V 1 base short and J 2 bases short, with 10 bases between. As DNA, the CDR3 is TGTGCCAGCAGTTTAGAGCTAGCGATCACAGATACGCAGTATTTT. Translation gives CASSLELAITDTQYF.

CDR3 amino acids: CAISEKLSSDTQYF. DNA of the CDR3: TGTGCCATCAGTGAGAAGCTAAGCTCAGATACGCAGTATTTT. This sequence joins TRBV10-3 and TRBJ2-3; D gene uncertain. This CDR3 has 14 residues. V shed 2 bases and J shed 4 bases, with 10 bases lying between them. Germline CDR1 and CDR2: ENHRY and SYGVKD.